The rows below give T cell receptor beta chains drawn from one sample of a study of cytomegalovirus exposure and HLA in healthy donors. Method: immunoSEQ multiplex PCR; TCRdb's copy keeps in-frame clones and lacks some. The sample shows some 130,000 clones, 80% of them seen only once. Input material: PBMCs. The receptors originated from a human donor in good health. Each CDR3 is given with its conserved first and last residue. The D gene is left open where the match is weak. Some rows mark clone size as missing; the rest say once, few, many or name a class of expanded clone.

length: 16; size: once; J: TRBJ2-1; D: TRBD2; V: TRBV28; DNA: TGTGCCAGCAGCCTCTCGACGGGGAGGGCCTACAATGAGCAGTTCTTC; CDR3: CASSLSTGRAYNEQFF
length: 14; size: few; J: TRBJ1-4; D: .; V: TRBV6-1; DNA: TGTGCCAGCAGAGCGACAGCAACTAATGAAAAACTGTTTTTT; CDR3: CASRATATNEKLFF
length: 14; size: once; J: TRBJ1-3; D: .; V: TRBV6-6; DNA: TGTGCCTCACGGGGTGGCACAGCGGGAAACACCATATATTTT; CDR3: CASRGGTAGNTIYF
length: 11; size: .; J: TRBJ1-2; D: .; V: TRBV28; DNA: TGTGCCAGCCTCCGTAACTATGGCTACACCTTC; CDR3: CASLRNYGYTF
length: 12; size: .; J: TRBJ1-5; D: .; V: TRBV29-1; DNA: TGCAGCGCTCTGACGGGGGGTCAGCCCCAGCATTTT; CDR3: CSALTGGQPQHF
length: 15; size: .; J: TRBJ2-5; D: .; V: TRBV2; DNA: TGTGCCAGCACTGAGAGGACAGAGTTTCAGCAGACCCAGTACTTC; CDR3: CASTERTEFQQTQYF
length: 14; size: .; J: TRBJ2-7; D: .; V: TRBV16; DNA: TGTGCCAGCAGCCAATGGCGAGGGGGAGACGAGCAGTACTTC; CDR3: CASSQWRGGDEQYF
length: 15; size: .; J: TRBJ2-7; D: .; V: TRBV19; DNA: TGTGCCAGTAGGGTGGCCGGAGAGGGATCCTACGAGCAGTACTTC; CDR3: CASRVAGEGSYEQYF
length: 15; size: .; J: TRBJ1-6; D: .; V: TRBV2; DNA: TGTGCCAGCAGTGTTAATAGGGGCAGGGGTTCACCCCTCCACTTT; CDR3: CASSVNRGRGSPLHF
length: 15; size: .; J: TRBJ2-7; D: TRBD2; V: TRBV7-8; DNA: TGTGCCAGCAGCCCGTTAGCGGGGGGGAGATACGAGCAGTACTTC; CDR3: CASSPLAGGRYEQYF
length: 13; size: .; J: TRBJ2-2; D: .; V: TRBV27; DNA: TGTGCCAGCAGCCTAGGGGGCACCGGGGAGCTGTTTTTT; CDR3: CASSLGGTGELFF
length: 14; size: .; J: TRBJ2-7; D: .; V: TRBV4-1; DNA: TGCGCCAGCAGCCTCGCTGGTAGGGGAGGCGAGCAGTACTTC; CDR3: CASSLAGRGGEQYF
length: 14; size: .; J: TRBJ2-7; D: .; V: TRBV27; DNA: TGTGCCAGCAGTTTCTCGAGTTTGACCTACGAGCAGTACTTC; CDR3: CASSFSSLTYEQYF
length: 12; size: .; J: TRBJ2-7; D: TRBD2; V: TRBV6-1; DNA: TGTGCCAGCAGAGAGCGGGGGCACATGGGGTACTTC; CDR3: CASRERGHMGYF
length: 14; size: few; J: TRBJ2-7; D: TRBD2; V: TRBV5-6; DNA: TGTGCCAGCAGCCCTACGGGGGAGGGTTACGAGCAGTACTTC; CDR3: CASSPTGEGYEQYF
length: 13; size: .; J: TRBJ1-2; D: .; V: TRBV7-2; DNA: TGTGCCAGCAGCTTAACAGGGTGGAGTGGCTACACCTTC; CDR3: CASSLTGWSGYTF
length: 14; size: .; J: TRBJ1-2; D: TRBD1; V: TRBV7-6; DNA: TGTGCCAGCAGCTCCAAGACAGGGGGAGATGGCTACACCTTC; CDR3: CASSSKTGGDGYTF
length: 16; size: .; J: TRBJ2-2; D: TRBD1; V: TRBV4-2; DNA: TGTGCCAGCAGGCCATTGGGGACAGGGGGGTCCGGGGAGCTGTTTTTT; CDR3: CASRPLGTGGSGELFF
length: 14; size: .; J: TRBJ1-1; D: .; V: TRBV6-6; DNA: TGTGCCAGCACCCAACGGAGGGGGAACACTGAAGCTTTCTTT; CDR3: CASTQRRGNTEAFF
length: 17; size: .; J: TRBJ2-3; D: TRBD2; V: TRBV10-1; DNA: TGCGCCAGCAGTGAGTCAACTTCGGGACTAGGAACAGATACGCAGTATTTT; CDR3: CASSESTSGLGTDTQYF
length: 14; size: .; J: TRBJ1-2; D: .; V: TRBV19; DNA: TGTGCCAGTAGTAGTGGGGAGGGGTATCGTGGCTACACCTTC; CDR3: CASSSGEGYRGYTF
length: 15; size: .; J: TRBJ1-2; D: .; V: TRBV4-2; DNA: TGTGCCAGCAGCCGTGGGCCCGGGACATCCGGTGGCTACACCTTC; CDR3: CASSRGPGTSGGYTF
length: 16; size: .; J: TRBJ2-3; D: .; V: TRBV4-3; DNA: TGCGCCAGCAGCCAAGATCTGGGGACTGGCACAGATACGCAGTATTTT; CDR3: CASSQDLGTGTDTQYF
length: 11; size: .; J: TRBJ1-1; D: .; V: TRBV7-9; DNA: TGTGCCAGCAGCTTCACAGAATCCGCTTTCTTT; CDR3: CASSFTESAFF
length: 16; size: .; J: TRBJ2-1; D: .; V: TRBV27; DNA: TGTGCCAGCAGTTTATTAATCTCGAGAGGGTGGGATGAGCAGTTCTTC; CDR3: CASSLLISRGWDEQFF
length: 15; size: .; J: TRBJ2-3; D: TRBD2; V: TRBV5-1; DNA: TGCGCCAGCAGCTTGCGACTAGCGTTAGCAGATACGCAGTATTTT; CDR3: CASSLRLALADTQYF
length: 15; size: .; J: TRBJ2-1; D: .; V: TRBV27; DNA: TGTGCCAGCAGTTTGCTGTCCGTGGACATTCTGGAGCAGTTCTTC; CDR3: CASSLLSVDILEQFF
length: 13; size: .; J: TRBJ1-2; D: .; V: TRBV6-5; DNA: TGTGCCAGCAGTGATACAGGGAACTATGGCTACACCTTC; CDR3: CASSDTGNYGYTF
length: 13; size: once; J: TRBJ2-7; D: TRBD1; V: TRBV15; DNA: TGTGCCACCAGCGACAGGGCAACCTACGAGCAGTACTTC; CDR3: CATSDRATYEQYF
length: 14; size: .; J: TRBJ1-2; D: .; V: TRBV7-9; DNA: TGTGCCAGCAGCCCCGGAGGGTTTATCTATGGCTACACCTTC; CDR3: CASSPGGFIYGYTF
length: 17; size: .; J: TRBJ2-7; D: .; V: TRBV14; DNA: TGTGCCAGCAGCCAAGTCCCTCCGTGGGGGGTTAACTACGAGCAGTACTTC; CDR3: CASSQVPPWGVNYEQYF
length: 13; size: .; J: TRBJ1-4; D: .; V: TRBV19; DNA: TGTGCCAGTAGTATGCAGGGGAATGAAAAACTGTTTTTT; CDR3: CASSMQGNEKLFF
length: 16; size: .; J: TRBJ1-5; D: TRBD1; V: TRBV7-8; DNA: TGTGCCAGCAGCTACGCTTACAGGGGAAGCAATCAGCCCCAGCATTTT; CDR3: CASSYAYRGSNQPQHF
length: 12; size: few; J: TRBJ1-1; D: TRBD1; V: TRBV29-1; DNA: TGCAGCGTACATACAGGGGTCACTGAAGCTTTCTTT; CDR3: CSVHTGVTEAFF
length: 15; size: .; J: TRBJ1-2; D: TRBD1; V: TRBV19; DNA: TGTGCCAGTAGGACCAGCACAGGGGTCTACTATGGCTACACCTTC; CDR3: CASRTSTGVYYGYTF
length: 15; size: .; J: TRBJ2-3; D: .; V: TRBV6-5; DNA: TGTGCCAGCAGTTTAAGTCATGGCCCAGGGGATACGCAGTATTTT; CDR3: CASSLSHGPGDTQYF
length: 16; size: .; J: TRBJ2-4; D: TRBD2; V: TRBV10-3; DNA: TGTGCCATCAGTGAGTCGTGGGCGGGGGGCCCAGACATTCAGTACTTC; CDR3: CAISESWAGGPDIQYF
length: 12; size: .; J: TRBJ1-4; D: .; V: TRBV7-9; DNA: TGTGCCAGCAGCCCCGGTCCTGAAAAACTGTTTTTT; CDR3: CASSPGPEKLFF
length: 14; size: .; J: TRBJ2-7; D: TRBD1; V: TRBV27; DNA: TGTGCCAGCAGTTCCGGGACAGTCTCCTACGAGCAGTACTTC; CDR3: CASSSGTVSYEQYF
length: 13; size: .; J: TRBJ2-5; D: .; V: TRBV18; DNA: TGTGCCAGCTCACCAGACAGAGGAGAGACCCAGTACTTC; CDR3: CASSPDRGETQYF
length: 17; size: .; J: TRBJ2-1; D: TRBD2; V: TRBV7-8; DNA: TGTGCCAGCAGCTTTCCCACGGCGGGGGGGGACTACAATGAGCAGTTCTTC; CDR3: CASSFPTAGGDYNEQFF
length: 14; size: .; J: TRBJ1-1; D: .; V: TRBV7-2; DNA: TGTGCCAGCAGTCGGACAGCGTTTAACACTGAAGCTTTCTTT; CDR3: CASSRTAFNTEAFF
length: 15; size: .; J: TRBJ2-1; D: TRBD2; V: TRBV5-8; DNA: TGTGCCAGCAGCCTGGCGGCTAGCGGGTACAATGAGCAGTTCTTC; CDR3: CASSLAASGYNEQFF
length: 13; size: .; J: TRBJ1-2; D: .; V: TRBV5-5; DNA: TGTGCCAGCAGCTTGGCCGTGAACTATGGCTACACCTTC; CDR3: CASSLAVNYGYTF
length: 13; size: .; J: TRBJ1-1; D: .; V: TRBV29-1; DNA: TGCAGCGTTGAAAGGCTGTCGGGGGGGGAAGCTTTCTTT; CDR3: CSVERLSGGEAFF
length: 14; size: .; J: TRBJ2-7; D: .; V: TRBV9; DNA: TGTGCCAGCAGCGTAGAGAGTTGGTCCTACGAGCAGTACTTC; CDR3: CASSVESWSYEQYF
length: 16; size: .; J: TRBJ1-1; D: .; V: TRBV28; DNA: TGTGCCAGCAGCTCACGAGCGGGAGTACGCGGCACTGAAGCTTTCTTT; CDR3: CASSSRAGVRGTEAFF
length: 14; size: few; J: TRBJ1-5; D: .; V: TRBV7-9; DNA: TGTGCCAGCAGCTTAGCCACAGCATTTCTGCCCCAGCATTTT; CDR3: CASSLATAFLPQHF
length: 15; size: few; J: TRBJ1-1; D: TRBD1; V: TRBV10-3; DNA: TGTGCCATCCGAACGGACAGGGGGCCGGGGACTGAAGCTTTCTTT; CDR3: CAIRTDRGPGTEAFF
length: 14; size: .; J: TRBJ1-4; D: .; V: TRBV6-5; DNA: TGTGCCAGCAGTTCCGTGGGGGCAGGCGGAAAACTGTTTTTT; CDR3: CASSSVGAGGKLFF
length: 11; size: .; J: TRBJ1-2; D: TRBD1; V: TRBV20-1; DNA: TGCAGTGCTAACAGGGGTGATGGCTACACCTTC; CDR3: CSANRGDGYTF